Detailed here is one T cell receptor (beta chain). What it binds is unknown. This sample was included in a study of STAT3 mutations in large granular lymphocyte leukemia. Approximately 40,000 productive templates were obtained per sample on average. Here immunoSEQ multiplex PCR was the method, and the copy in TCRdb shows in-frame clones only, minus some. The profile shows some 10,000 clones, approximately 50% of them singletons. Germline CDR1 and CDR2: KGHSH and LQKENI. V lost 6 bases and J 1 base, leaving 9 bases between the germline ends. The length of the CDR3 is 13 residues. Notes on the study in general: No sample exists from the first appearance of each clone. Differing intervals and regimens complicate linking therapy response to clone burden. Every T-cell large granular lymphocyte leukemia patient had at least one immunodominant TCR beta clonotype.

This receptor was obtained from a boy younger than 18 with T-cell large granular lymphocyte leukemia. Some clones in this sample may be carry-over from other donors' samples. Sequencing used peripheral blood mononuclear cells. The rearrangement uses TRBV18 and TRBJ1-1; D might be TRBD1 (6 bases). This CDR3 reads CASSRDKNTEAFF. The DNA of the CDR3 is TGTGCCAGCTCCCGGGACAAGAACACTGAAGCTTTCTTT.